The 19 T cell receptor beta chains presented below share a single source sample, sequenced in a study of somatic mutations in cytotoxic T cells in rheumatoid arthritis. TCRdb's copy holds only in-frame clones and misses some; the assay was immunoSEQ multiplex PCR. The sample consists of some 7,900 clones, roughly 69% of them appearing once. Sequencing input: CD8+ T cells sorted from blood. These receptors were collected from an adult with rheumatoid arthritis.

This rearrangement joins TRBV10-2 to TRBJ2-5; the match to TRBD1 covers 10 bases. The J call may be in error: the DNA end matches TRBJ2-7 better. The CDR3 contains 15 residues. The germline V gene encodes CDR1 WSHSY and CDR2 SAAADI. CDR3 residues: CASSEPGQGAYEQYF. The CDR3 coding sequence is TGCGCCAGCAGTGAGCCCGGACAGGGGGCCTACGAGCAGTACTTC.

The genes are TRBV7-3 and TRBJ2-1, with D possibly TRBD2 on 8 matching bases. CDR1 is SGHTA and CDR2 is FQGTGA in the germline V gene. V was clipped by 6 bases and J by 0 bases, with 18 bases between them. This CDR3 comprises 17 residues. CDR3 bases: TGTGCCAGCAGGGAGGGGGCGGGAGGTAACTCCTACAATGAGCAGTTCTTC. This codes for CASREGAGGNSYNEQFF.

This clone has only a few counts. This chain joins TRBV6-5 and TRBJ1-1; D may be TRBD1 (5 bases). Germline CDR1 reads MNHEY; CDR2 reads SVGAGI. The CDR3 runs 13 residues. Trimming took 5 bases from V and 5 from J, leaving 12 bases between them. CDR3 nucleotide sequence: TGTGCCAGCAGTCCCGGGGGGGGAACTGAAGCTTTCTTT. Protein: CASSPGGGTEAFF.

The rearrangement joins TRBV11-2 to TRBJ1-1, with D possibly matching TRBD1 (5 bases). Germline assignment: CDR1 SGHAT and CDR2 FQNNGV. Trimming stripped 5 bases from V and 1 base from J, with 5 bases between. CDR3 size: 12 residues. CDR3 protein: CASSQGNTEAFF. The CDR3 DNA reads as TGTGCCAGCAGCCAGGGGAACACTGAAGCTTTCTTT. Together with reference TRBV11-2 and TRBJ1-1, the CDR3 gives the full variable domain: EAGVAQSPRYKIIEKRQSVAFWCNPISGHATLYWYQQILGQGPKLLIQFQNNGVVDDSQLPKDRFSAERLKGVDSTLKIQPAKLEDSAVYLCASSQGNTEAFFGQGTRLTVV.

The rearrangement links TRBV4-3 to TRBJ1-6; D is undetermined. The germline V gene has CDR1 LGHNA and CDR2 YSLEER. The CDR3 totals 15 residues. V gave up 1 base and J gave up 7 bases, with 11 bases separating them. This chain's CDR3 is CASSQGARNNSPLHF. CDR3 bases: TGCGCCAGCAGCCAAGGAGCCCGTAACAATTCACCCCTCCACTTT.

The chain uses TRBV4-2 and TRBJ1-1; no clear D gene. Trimming took off 9 bases at V and 3 bases at J, with 14 bases between the two ends. The CDR3 extends over 13 amino acids. Germline V gene lookup returns CDR1 LGHNA and CDR2 YNFKEQ. CDR3 DNA: TGTGCCAGTAAGGCAGTCAAGGACACTGAAGCTTTCTTT. Translation: CASKAVKDTEAFF.

The genes are TRBV5-5 and TRBJ1-5, with TRBD1 matching over 9 bases. The J segment lost 9 bases and the V segment lost 4 bases, leaving 11 bases of the junction unmatched. The CDR3 sequence is 15 residues long. Germline CDR1 reads SGHKS; CDR2 reads YYEKEE (reference sequence). The CDR3: CASSPDRGPSGPQHF. As DNA, the CDR3 is TGTGCCAGCAGCCCGGACAGGGGCCCCTCGGGGCCCCAGCATTTT.

V usage is TRBV4-1 and J usage is TRBJ1-5; D ambiguous. Trimming stripped 0 bases from V and 5 bases from J, with 5 bases between. The CDR3 totals 13 residues. Per the germline V gene, CDR1 is MGHRA and CDR2 is YSYEKL. The CDR3: CASSQDGDQPQHF. The CDR3 bases are TGCGCCAGCAGCCAAGATGGGGATCAGCCCCAGCATTTT.

This clone was seen a handful of times. The chain uses TRBV7-9 and TRBJ2-7; D is perhaps TRBD2 (6 bases). Germline V gives CDR1 SEHNR, CDR2 FQNEAQ (reference sequence). The CDR3 contains 14 residues. The V and J ends lost 1 base and 0 bases respectively, with 7 bases between them. The chain's CDR3 is CASSLVGGSYEQYF. In DNA form, the CDR3 reads TGTGCCAGCAGCTTAGTGGGGGGCTCCTACGAGCAGTACTTC.

This chain links TRBV10-2 with TRBJ2-5, with 10 bases lining up with TRBD1. The CDR3 is made up of 15 amino acids. V gave up 6 bases and J gave up 4 bases; unmatched junction bases: 8. CDR1 and CDR2 (germline): WSHSY, SAAADI. CDR3 protein: CASSPGTGDVETQYF. In DNA, the CDR3 is TGCGCCAGCAGCCCCGGGACAGGGGATGTAGAGACCCAGTACTTC.

The chain links TRBV6-6 to TRBJ1-5, with D unclear. Germline V gene sequence: CDR1 MNHNY, CDR2 SVGAGI (reference sequence). There are 10 residues in the CDR3. V was clipped by 7 bases and J by 4 bases, with 2 bases between them. The chain's CDR3 is CASNNQPQHF. The CDR3 bases are TGTGCCAGCAATAATCAGCCCCAGCATTTT.

V usage is TRBV19 and J usage is TRBJ2-1; possibly TRBD1 for D (5 bases). V lost 6 bases, J lost 13 bases, and 16 bases lay in between. The CDR3 loop spans 12 amino acids. CDR1 is LNHDA and CDR2 is SQIVND in the germline V gene (reference sequence). CDR3 in amino acids: CASSLDWGHQFF. For the CDR3, the DNA is TGTGCCAGTAGCCTCGATTGGGGCCATCAGTTCTTC.

This clone came up a few times. The chain's CDR3 is CAWRGDGSSGNTIYF. For the CDR3, the DNA is TGTGCCTGGAGGGGAGACGGGAGCTCTGGAAACACCATATATTTT. The chain recombines TRBV30 with TRBJ1-3; D gene ambiguous. CDR1 is GTSNPN, CDR2 SVGIG, per germline (reference sequence). Trimming took 3 bases from V and 0 from J, leaving 12 bases between them. The CDR3 has 15 residues.

The chain has TRBV5-1 and TRBJ2-7; D is possibly TRBD2 (5 bases). The germline CDR1 and CDR2 sequences are SGHRS and YFSETQ. Trimming removed 3 bases from V and 4 bases from J, with 14 bases in between. This CDR3 comprises 14 residues. This CDR3 reads CASSSPGTTYEQYF. CDR3 in DNA: TGCGCCAGCAGCTCCCCGGGAACCACTTACGAGCAGTACTTC.

The chain employs TRBV2 and TRBJ2-2, with 11 positions matching TRBD2. Trimming took 6 bases from V and 6 from J; bases not matched to a gene: 9. Germline V gene lookup returns CDR1 SNHLY and CDR2 FYNNEI. This CDR3 comprises 16 residues. In DNA, the CDR3 is TGTGCCAGCAGACCGTTAGCGGGGGGGGACGCCGGGGAGCTGTTTTTT. This translates into CASRPLAGGDAGELFF.

This clone was detected a few times. The chain recombines TRBV5-1 with TRBJ2-7; a possible D gene is TRBD2 (6 bases). The germline V gene has CDR1 SGHRS and CDR2 YFSETQ. This CDR3 has 16 residues. V lost 6 bases to trimming and J lost 0 bases, with 19 bases between them. Here the CDR3 DNA reads TGCGCCAGCACCAGTGGAGTAGCGGATAGCTCCTACGAGCAGTACTTC. This sequence encodes CASTSGVADSSYEQYF.

In its sample, this clone was seen a few times. The V gene is TRBV9, the J gene TRBJ2-1; D not certain. The CDR3 contains 15 residues. Germline V gene lookup returns CDR1 SGDLS and CDR2 YYNGEE. V was trimmed by 3 bases and J by 0 bases, leaving 10 bases between them. CDR3: CASSELGNSYNEQFF. As DNA, the CDR3 is TGTGCCAGCAGCGAGTTAGGCAACTCCTACAATGAGCAGTTCTTC.

The rearrangement links TRBV15 to TRBJ1-6; D remains ambiguous. Trimming left V 0 bases short and J 5 bases short, with 8 bases between. The CDR3 has 15 amino acids. Germline V lookup: CDR1 LNHNV, CDR2 YYDKDF (reference sequence). CDR3 region: CATSRDLGNNSPLHF. In DNA form, the CDR3 reads TGTGCCACCAGCAGAGATCTAGGGAATAATTCACCCCTCCACTTT. Based on the CDR3 plus reference TRBV15 and TRBJ1-6, the full variable domain is DAMVIQNPRYQVTQFGKPVTLSCSQTLNHNVMYWYQQKSSQAPKLLFHYYDKDFNNEADTPDNFQSRRPNTSFCFLDIRSPGLGDTAMYLCATSRDLGNNSPLHFGNGTRLTVT.

The chain is built from TRBV5-6 and TRBJ2-2, with D uncertain. The germline CDR1 and CDR2 sequences are SGHDT and YYEEEE. The CDR3 contains 13 residues. V shed 3 bases and J shed 6 bases, with 9 bases lying between them. The CDR3 nucleotides read TGTGCCAGCAGCTCGGACCGGGCCGGGGAGCTGTTTTTT. Its translation: CASSSDRAGELFF.